These T cell receptor beta chains were read from a single sample in a study of shared clonotypes between healthy human individuals. Libraries were prepared by immunoSEQ multiplex PCR; TCRdb keeps only in-frame clonotypes and omits some of them. Of under 700,000 clones detected, about 95% appear once; the ten largest clones hold around 0.12%. The material sequenced was naive CD8+ T cells sorted from blood. The origin of the receptors is a woman aged 25 to 39 in good health. CDR3s leave out the opening cysteine and the closing phenylalanine or tryptophan.

V,J,length,CDR3
TRBV6-5,TRBJ2-7,13,ASSPTGTLTYEQY
TRBV27,TRBJ2-6,14,ASSLAPGSGANVLT
TRBV27,TRBJ2-2,11,ASSFGITGELF
TRBV28,TRBJ2-4,15,ASSFGRTGRAKNIQY
TRBV18,TRBJ2-3,12,ASSPPSMTDTQY
TRBV7-6,TRBJ2-7,15,ASSLGGVTETSYEQY
TRBV19,TRBJ2-7,11,ASRLAPSYEQY
TRBV27,TRBJ2-5,13,ASSLGTSGRETQY
TRBV28,TRBJ2-7,15,ASSLSPVSGSSYEQY
TRBV7-9,TRBJ2-7,15,ASSYGQGWQKTYEQY
TRBV13,TRBJ2-7,12,ASSSRTVDYEQY
TRBV9,TRBJ1-1,12,ASSVVDLGTEAF
TRBV2,TRBJ1-5,13,ASSDRTDSNQPQH
TRBV7-9,TRBJ2-7,13,ASSLNPSGDYEQY
TRBV11-1,TRBJ1-1,13,ASSLDPGWNTEAF
TRBV7-6,TRBJ2-1,11,ATAPGSYNEQF
TRBV2,.,10,ASIDRDTEQY
TRBV6-5,TRBJ2-7,14,ASSYSTLAGVYEQY
TRBV2,TRBJ1-6,11,ACRQPNNSPLH
TRBV4-2,TRBJ2-7,15,ASSRTTSGRVYSEQY
TRBV4-1,TRBJ2-2,14,ASSQEETSGSGELF
TRBV2,TRBJ2-3,12,ARPGTSGTDTQY
TRBV5-1,TRBJ2-7,12,ASSLVPSGSEQY
TRBV13,TRBJ1-1,12,ASSFPSGEPEAF
TRBV2,TRBJ1-5,14,ASSEIGYDGNQPQH
TRBV5-1,TRBJ1-1,15,ASRPGTGWLGITEAF
TRBV4-1,TRBJ2-1,14,ASSQGVSPLGNEQF
TRBV27,TRBJ1-1,9,ASSFGTEAF
TRBV5-4,TRBJ2-7,11,ASSYGLTYEQY
TRBV27,TRBJ2-3,14,ASRTGASFSTDTQY
TRBV27,TRBJ1-6,14,ASAGLPGWGNSPLH
TRBV27,TRBJ2-5,11,ASSLQLGETQY
TRBV7-8,TRBJ1-5,13,ASSYGQGEHQPQH
TRBV5-6,TRBJ2-3,13,ASSLVGGITDTQY
TRBV27,TRBJ1-2,11,ASSHGQGYGYT
TRBV27,TRBJ2-4,13,ASSPTPGAGNIQY
TRBV5-6,TRBJ1-1,13,ASSPLGTSGAEAF
TRBV7-9,TRBJ2-7,12,ASSLGGGNFEQY
TRBV27,TRBJ2-7,11,ASSQGGTYEQY
TRBV30,TRBJ1-2,10,AWSVQGSGYT
TRBV15,TRBJ2-7,14,ATSRVGLEASYEQY
TRBV9,TRBJ2-3,12,ASSALGSTDTQY
TRBV27,TRBJ2-1,14,ASSRNSGRSYNEQF
TRBV27,TRBJ2-7,12,ASSSRQGWYEQY
TRBV6-5,TRBJ2-1,12,ASSYMGLNNEQF
TRBV6-5,TRBJ1-1,11,ASSWTAATEAF
TRBV29-1,TRBJ2-7,12,SVESRDRPYEQY
TRBV6-5,TRBJ2-7,13,ASGTPGEIPYEQY
TRBV28,TRBJ1-1,10,ASSFRGTEAF